Sequencing of this T cell receptor beta chain was carried out in a study of T cell responses to AZD1222 COVID-19 vaccine. The protocol was immunoSEQ multiplex PCR, while the TCRdb copy is restricted to in-frame clones and leaves out a portion. Of about 130,000 clones listed, more than 80% are singletons. Germline CDR1 LGHNA, CDR2 YSLEER. There are 14 residues in the CDR3. The V gene lost 3 bases and the J gene lost 2 bases, with 8 bases spanning the gap. V is TRBV4-3 and J is TRBJ1-5; D remains unclear. This sequence originates from an adult in good health. This material consisted of peripheral blood, taken on day 0 of AZD1222 vaccination. The CDR3 DNA follows: TGCGCCAGCAGCCAGGAGGAGGGCAATCAGCCCCAGCATTTT. Translating gives CASSQEEGNQPQHF.